Presented here are 19 T cell receptor beta chains from one specimen sequenced in a study of blood T cell repertoires in COVID-19. Clones were sequenced by immunoSEQ multiplex PCR, and TCRdb holds only the in-frame ones, with some missing. The table lists about 75,000 clones, about nine tenths of them singletons, with just over 2.5% in the top ten. Source material: peripheral blood. The receptors stem from a human donor in a cohort sampled during active COVID-19.

The chain employs TRBV12-3 or TRBV12-4 and TRBJ1-1; the D is unclear. V dropped 3 bases and J dropped 1 base, with 6 bases sitting between them. This CDR3 contains 13 residues. CDR3 DNA: TGTGCCAGCAGTTTTGGGAGGAACACTGAAGCTTTCTTT. Protein: CASSFGRNTEAFF.

As DNA, the CDR3 is TGTGCCAGCAGCGTAGACCTCGCTAGAAGCGAGACCCAGTACTTC. Protein: CASSVDLARSETQYF. The V and J genes are TRBV9 and TRBJ2-5; D unclear. The CDR3 runs to 15 residues. Germline assignment: CDR1 SGDLS and CDR2 YYNGEE. Trimming left V 0 bases short and J 5 bases short, with 14 bases between.

This sequence joins TRBV27 and TRBJ1-2; 10 bases match TRBD1. The CDR3 length is 17 residues. Per germline, CDR1 MNHEY and CDR2 SMNVEV (reference sequence). V lost 6 bases, J lost 4 bases, and 14 bases stayed unmatched. Here the CDR3 DNA reads TGTGCCAGCAGAACTCCTACGACAGGGGGCGCTCGCTATGGCTACACCTTC. Translated, it gives CASRTPTTGGARYGYTF.

The chain joins TRBV9 to TRBJ1-4; weak D call: TRBD1 (5 bases). The CDR3 is 15 residues long. Germline lookup yields CDR1 SGDLS and CDR2 YYNGEE. Between the trimmed V and J ends, which lost 0 bases and 1 base, there was a span of 7 bases. Here the CDR3 reads CASSVERGTNEKLFF. The CDR3 DNA reads TGTGCCAGCAGCGTAGAAAGGGGAACTAATGAAAAACTGTTTTTT.

The V call is TRBV19, the J call TRBJ1-2; D remains unclear. CDR1 is LNHDA, CDR2 SQIVND, per germline (reference sequence). V was shortened by 5 bases and J by 6 bases, with 19 bases between the two germline ends. The length of the CDR3 is 15 residues. Here the CDR3 DNA reads TGTGCCAGTAGTCCCTGGCCAGGATCAGAAGATGGCTACACCTTC. Protein: CASSPWPGSEDGYTF.

The J gene is TRBJ2-7, the V gene TRBV7-2; 12 positions match TRBD2. There are 18 residues in the CDR3. Trimming took 5 bases from V and 0 from J; bases not matched to a gene: 11. Germline CDR1 is SGHTA and CDR2 is FQGNSA. The CDR3 DNA reads as TGTGCCAGCAGCGCTGTAGCTAGCGGGGGGGGGAGCTCCTACGAGCAGTACTTC. It specifies CASSAVASGGGSSYEQYF.

The chain links TRBV7-2 to TRBJ2-7; 10 bases align to TRBD2. Per germline, CDR1 SGHTA and CDR2 FQGNSA. CDR3 size: 16 residues. V trimming: 5 bases; J trimming: 5 bases; junction bases outside the gene matches: 12. CDR3 sequence: CASSRSGTSESHEQYF. In DNA form, the CDR3 reads TGTGCCAGCAGCCGGTCCGGGACTAGCGAGAGCCACGAGCAGTACTTC.

This clone was seen only a few times. V usage is TRBV30 and J usage is TRBJ1-4, with TRBD1 matching 9 bases. There are 14 residues in the CDR3. V lost 2 bases, J lost 8 bases, and 6 bases stayed unmatched. Germline CDR1 GTSNPN, CDR2 SVGIG (reference sequence). The CDR3 region is CAWSLHRGREKLFF. CDR3 nucleotides: TGTGCCTGGAGTCTCCACAGGGGGCGGGAAAAACTGTTTTTT.

The gene calls are TRBV7-3 and TRBJ2-7, with 7 nucleotides matching TRBD2. This CDR3 spans 15 amino acids. Germline V lookup: CDR1 SGHTA, CDR2 FQGTGA. Trimming took 4 bases from V and 3 from J; bases not matched to a gene: 9. CDR3 sequence (DNA): TGTGCCAGCAGCTCAATGGGAGGGCTTAACTACGAGCAGTACTTC. Protein product: CASSSMGGLNYEQYF.

This clone was counted a single time. This sequence joins TRBV7-2 and TRBJ2-7; TRBD2 matches 8 bases. Germline values: CDR1 SGHTA, CDR2 FQGNSA. Trimming took 5 bases from V and 5 from J; bases not matched to a gene: 11. CDR3 length: 15 amino acids. CDR3 coding DNA: TGTGCCAGCAGCGCTGCCGGGACTAGTTACCACGAGCAGTACTTC. Translation: CASSAAGTSYHEQYF.

This clone was observed once. This chain joins TRBV12-3 or TRBV12-4 and TRBJ2-1; no clear D gene. V was trimmed by 3 bases and J by 7 bases, leaving 4 bases between them. The CDR3 has 11 residues. CDR3 loop: CASSFGNEQFF. CDR3 DNA: TGTGCCAGCAGTTTCGGTAATGAGCAGTTCTTC.

The count of this clone is one. The chain uses TRBV19 and TRBJ1-5; no reliable D call. The germline V gene encodes CDR1 LNHDA and CDR2 SQIVND (reference sequence). Trimming took off 6 bases at V and 6 bases at J, with 21 bases between the two ends. The CDR3 sequence is 16 residues long. The CDR3 loop reads CASSSGGQRLGQPQHF. The CDR3 DNA is TGTGCCAGTAGCAGCGGAGGGCAGAGGCTCGGTCAGCCCCAGCATTTT.

This chain connects TRBV13 to TRBJ1-1, with no clear D. Germline CDR1 reads PRHDT; CDR2 reads FYEKMQ (reference sequence). V was trimmed by 5 bases and J by 5 bases, leaving 12 bases between them. The CDR3 sequence is 13 residues long. CDR3 sequence reads: CASSRQGRTEAFF. Written as DNA, the CDR3 is TGTGCCAGCAGCAGACAAGGGAGGACTGAAGCTTTCTTT.

V is TRBV19 and J is TRBJ1-5; 9 bases map to TRBD1. The J segment lost 4 bases and the V segment lost 6 bases, leaving 7 bases of the junction unmatched. Germline loops: CDR1 LNHDA, CDR2 SQIVND (reference sequence). This CDR3 region has 15 residues. The CDR3 spells CASRPAGTGNQPQHF. CDR3 coding DNA: TGTGCCAGTAGGCCCGCGGGGACAGGGAATCAGCCCCAGCATTTT.

This clone was seen a single time. The genes are TRBV7-9 and TRBJ2-7; 8 positions agree with TRBD2. CDR3 length equals 14 residues. Trimming took 9 bases from V and 2 from J; bases not matched to a gene: 9. The germline V gene has CDR1 SEHNR and CDR2 FQNEAQ (reference sequence). Written as DNA, the CDR3 is TGTGCCAGTAGAGGCAGAGCGGGGGCCTACGAGCAGTACTTC. Its protein is CASRGRAGAYEQYF.

Remarks on this clone: A read error may produce the germline difference seen at one junction end. The chain carries TRBV4-3 and TRBJ2-1; TRBD2 matches at 8 bases. CDR1 is LGHNA and CDR2 is YSLEER in the germline V gene. The CDR3 has 13 residues. This CDR3 is CASSLGPSGSSVF. Written as DNA, the CDR3 is TGCGCCAGCAGCCTAGGCCCCAGCGGGAGTTCTGTCTTC.

This clone was detected once. This rearrangement joins TRBV11-2 to TRBJ1-1; weak D call: TRBD1 (6 bases). V shed 3 bases and J shed 4 bases, with 9 bases lying between them. The V gene's germline CDR1 is SGHAT and CDR2 FQNNGV. The CDR3 totals 13 residues. The CDR3 protein is CASSFAGVTEAFF. The CDR3 bases are TGTGCCAGCAGCTTCGCAGGGGTCACTGAAGCTTTCTTT.

The V gene is TRBV5-4, the J gene TRBJ2-7; D may be TRBD1 (8 bases). V was cut by 2 bases and J by 1 base, with 13 bases left in between. Germline CDR1 and CDR2: SGHNT and YYREEE (reference sequence). This CDR3 has 15 amino acids. This CDR3 is CASSLERDRSYEQYF. The CDR3, as DNA: TGTGCCAGCAGCTTAGAGCGGGACAGGTCCTACGAGCAGTACTTC.

V is TRBV7-2 and J is TRBJ2-5; D possibly corresponds to TRBD2 (7 bases). Trimming cost V 5 bases and J 4 bases, with 17 bases left between them. From germline, CDR1 is SGHTA and CDR2 FQGNSA. This CDR3 comprises 15 residues. CDR3 loop: CASSPLGGGGETQYF. DNA for the CDR3: TGTGCCAGCAGCCCGCTAGGGGGGGGAGGAGAGACCCAGTACTTC.